The clone carrying this TCR beta chain occurred a few times. The sample originates from a study of blood T cell repertoires in COVID-19. For the study at large: The United States, Italy and Spain provided the acute and convalescent COVID-19 samples.

The CDR3 is 12 residues long. Germline V gene sequence: CDR1 SQVTM, CDR2 ANQGSEA. Trimming took 8 bases from V and 5 from J; bases not matched to a gene: 8. Authors' methods: How many nucleated cells were present was estimated from reference gene primer amplification. Profiled with immunoSEQ multiplex PCR; TCRdb holds only in-frame clones, not every one. The D gene and trimming were derived from the DNA, and the V and J assignments and clone size from that table. The sample contains about 210,000 clones, 81% of which appear only once. The V gene is TRBV29-1, the J gene TRBJ2-5; 7 bases line up with TRBD2. This TCR was sampled from a woman between 50 and 59 years old with acute COVID-19. The specimen was PBMCs or T cells enriched from blood (not recorded which). The CDR3: CSSSWGGETQYF. In nucleotides, the CDR3 is TGCAGCTCCTCTTGGGGGGGGGAGACCCAGTACTTC.